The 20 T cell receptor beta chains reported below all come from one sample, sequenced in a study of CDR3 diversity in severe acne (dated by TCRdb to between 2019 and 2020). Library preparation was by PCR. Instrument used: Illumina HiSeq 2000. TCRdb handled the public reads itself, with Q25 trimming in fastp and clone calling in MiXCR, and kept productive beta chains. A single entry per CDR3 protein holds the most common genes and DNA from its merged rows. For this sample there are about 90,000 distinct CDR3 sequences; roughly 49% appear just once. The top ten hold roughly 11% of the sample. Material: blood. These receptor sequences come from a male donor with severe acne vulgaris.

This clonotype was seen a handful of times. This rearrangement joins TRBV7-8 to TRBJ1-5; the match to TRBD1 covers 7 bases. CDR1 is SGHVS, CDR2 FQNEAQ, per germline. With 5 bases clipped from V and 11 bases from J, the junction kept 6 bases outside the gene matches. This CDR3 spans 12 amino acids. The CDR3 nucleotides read TGTGCCAGCAGCAACCGGGACAGCGCCCAGCATTTT. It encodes CASSNRDSAQHF. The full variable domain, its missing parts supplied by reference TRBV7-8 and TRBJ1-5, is GAGVSQSPRYKVAKRGQDVALRCDPISGHVSLFWYQQALGQGPEFLTYFQNEAQLDKSGLPSDRFFAERPEGSVSTLKIQRTQQEDSAVYLCASSNRDSAQHFGDGTRLSIL.

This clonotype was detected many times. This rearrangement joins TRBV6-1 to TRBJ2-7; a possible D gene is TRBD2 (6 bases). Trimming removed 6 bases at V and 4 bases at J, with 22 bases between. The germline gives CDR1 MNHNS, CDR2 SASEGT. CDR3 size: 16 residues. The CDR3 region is CASSPPDYHPTYEQYF. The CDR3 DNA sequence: TGTGCCAGCAGCCCCCCGGACTACCACCCCACATACGAGCAGTACTTC.

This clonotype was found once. The CDR3 DNA is TGTGCCAGCAGTTTAGCCTCTAGCGGGAGATATTATACGCAGTATTTT. As protein: CASSLASSGRYYTQYF. The rearrangement links TRBV12-3 or TRBV12-4 to TRBJ2-3; 10 bases align to TRBD2. Trimming took 0 bases from V and 7 from J; bases not matched to a gene: 7. The CDR3 extends over 16 amino acids.

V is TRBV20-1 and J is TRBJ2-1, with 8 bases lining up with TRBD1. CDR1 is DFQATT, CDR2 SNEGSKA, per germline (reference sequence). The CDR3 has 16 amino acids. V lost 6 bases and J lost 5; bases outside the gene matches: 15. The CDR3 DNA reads TGCAGTGCCATCAGTGTGGGACAGGTGACAAACAATGAGCAGTTCTTC. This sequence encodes CSAISVGQVTNNEQFF.

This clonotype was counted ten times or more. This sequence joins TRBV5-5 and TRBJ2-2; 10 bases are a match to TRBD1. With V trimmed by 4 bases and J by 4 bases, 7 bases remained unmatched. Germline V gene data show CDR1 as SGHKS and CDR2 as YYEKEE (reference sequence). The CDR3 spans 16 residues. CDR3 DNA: TGTGCCAGCAGCGGAGACAGGGGGCTCGGCACCGGGGAGCTGTTTTTT. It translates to CASSGDRGLGTGELFF.

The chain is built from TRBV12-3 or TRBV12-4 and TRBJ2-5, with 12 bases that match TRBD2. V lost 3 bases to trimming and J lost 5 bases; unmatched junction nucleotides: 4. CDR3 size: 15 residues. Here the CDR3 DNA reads TGTGCCAGCAGTTTGGCTAGCGGGAGGGTGGAGACCCAGTACTTC. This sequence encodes CASSLASGRVETQYF.

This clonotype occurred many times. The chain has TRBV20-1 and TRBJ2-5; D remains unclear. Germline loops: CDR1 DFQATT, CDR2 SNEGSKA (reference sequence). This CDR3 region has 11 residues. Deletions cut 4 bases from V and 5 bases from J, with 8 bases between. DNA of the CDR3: TGCAGTGCTACAGGCCTGGAGACCCAGTACTTC. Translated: CSATGLETQYF.

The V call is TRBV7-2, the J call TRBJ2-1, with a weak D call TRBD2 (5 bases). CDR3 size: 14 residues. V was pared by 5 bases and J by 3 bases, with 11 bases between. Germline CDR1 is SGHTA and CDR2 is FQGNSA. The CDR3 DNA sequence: TGTGCCAGCAGCGAGAAAGCGGTCTACAATGAGCAGTTCTTC. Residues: CASSEKAVYNEQFF. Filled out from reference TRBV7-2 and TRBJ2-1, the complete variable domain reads GAGVSQSPSNKVTEKGKDVELRCDPISGHTALYWYRQSLGQGLEFLIYFQGNSAPDKSGLPSDRFSAERTGGSVSTLTIQRTQQEDSAVYLCASSEKAVYNEQFFGPGTRLTVL.

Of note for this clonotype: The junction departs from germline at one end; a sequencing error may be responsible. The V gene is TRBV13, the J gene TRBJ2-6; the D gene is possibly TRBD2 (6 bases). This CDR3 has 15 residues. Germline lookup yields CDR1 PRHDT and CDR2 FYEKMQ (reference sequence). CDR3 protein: CASDHGEAGANVLTF. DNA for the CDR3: TGCGCCAGCGACCACGGGGAGGCTGGGGCCAACGTCCTGACTTTC.

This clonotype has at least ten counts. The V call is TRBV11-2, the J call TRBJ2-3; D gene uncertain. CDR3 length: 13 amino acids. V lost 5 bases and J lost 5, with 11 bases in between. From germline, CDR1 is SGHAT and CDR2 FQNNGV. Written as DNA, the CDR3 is TGTGCCAGCAGCACCAACTCTGGAGATACGCAGTATTTT. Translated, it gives CASSTNSGDTQYF.

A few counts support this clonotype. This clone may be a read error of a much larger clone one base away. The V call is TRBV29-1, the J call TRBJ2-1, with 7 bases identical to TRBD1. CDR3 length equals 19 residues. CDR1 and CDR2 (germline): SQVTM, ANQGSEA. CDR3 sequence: CGVLPYLGTELSSYNEQFF. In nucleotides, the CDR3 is TGCGGCGTTCTGCCCTATCTCGGGACAGAACTTTCAAGTTACAATGAGCAGTTCTTC.

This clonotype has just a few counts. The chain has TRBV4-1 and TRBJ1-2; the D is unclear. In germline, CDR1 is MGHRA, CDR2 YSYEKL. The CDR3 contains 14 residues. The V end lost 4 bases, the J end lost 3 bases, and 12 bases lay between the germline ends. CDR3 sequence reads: CASSLRGTDYGYTF. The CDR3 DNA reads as TGCGCCAGCAGCCTACGAGGTACGGACTATGGCTACACCTTC.

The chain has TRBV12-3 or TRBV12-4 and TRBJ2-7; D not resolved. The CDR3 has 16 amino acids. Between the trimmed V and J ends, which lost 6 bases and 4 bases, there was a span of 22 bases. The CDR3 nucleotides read TGTGCCAGCAGCCGTCCCCGGCCCACGGGTGGATACGAGCAGTACTTC. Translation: CASSRPRPTGGYEQYF.

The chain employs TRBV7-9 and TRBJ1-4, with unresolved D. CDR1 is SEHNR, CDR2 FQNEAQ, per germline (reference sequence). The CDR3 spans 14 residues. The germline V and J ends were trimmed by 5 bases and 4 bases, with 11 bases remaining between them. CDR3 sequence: CASSPDDGNEKLFF. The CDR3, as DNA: TGTGCCAGCAGCCCAGATGACGGTAATGAAAAACTGTTTTTT.

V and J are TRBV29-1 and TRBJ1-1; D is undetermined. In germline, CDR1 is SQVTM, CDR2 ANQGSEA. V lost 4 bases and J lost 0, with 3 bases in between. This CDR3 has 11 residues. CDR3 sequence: CSVGVNTEAFF. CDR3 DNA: TGCAGCGTTGGAGTGAACACTGAAGCTTTCTTT.

The CDR3 nucleotides read TGTGCCAGCAGTGAAGCGGGGACAGAAGCTTTCTTT. This sequence encodes CASSEAGTEAFF. This chain links TRBV25-1 with TRBJ1-1, with D possibly TRBD1 on 6 matching bases. V lost 2 bases to trimming and J lost 8 bases, with 9 bases between them. The CDR3 spans 12 residues. CDR1 is MGHDK and CDR2 is SYGVNS in the germline V gene.

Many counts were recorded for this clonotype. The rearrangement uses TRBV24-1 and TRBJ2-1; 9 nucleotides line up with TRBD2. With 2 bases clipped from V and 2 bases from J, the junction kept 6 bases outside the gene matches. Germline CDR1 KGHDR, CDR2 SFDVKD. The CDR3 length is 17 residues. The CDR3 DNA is TGTGCCACCAGTGATTCGTTTTTAGCGGGGGCCTACAATGAGCAGTTCTTC. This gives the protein CATSDSFLAGAYNEQFF.

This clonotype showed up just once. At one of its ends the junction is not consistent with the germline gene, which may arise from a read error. The CDR3 is CASSQWTGDTGGLFF. CDR3 DNA: TGCGCCAGCAGCCAATGGACAGGGGACACCGGGGGGCTGTTTTTT. This chain connects TRBV4-3 to TRBJ2-2, with TRBD1 matching over 9 bases. The CDR3 has 15 amino acids. Germline values: CDR1 LGHNA, CDR2 YSLEER.

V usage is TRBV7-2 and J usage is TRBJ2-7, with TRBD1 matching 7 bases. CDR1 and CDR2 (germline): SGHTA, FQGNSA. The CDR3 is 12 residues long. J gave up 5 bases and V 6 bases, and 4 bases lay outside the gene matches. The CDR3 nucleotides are TGTGCCAGCAGGGGACAGTCTGACGAGCAGTACGTC. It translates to CASRGQSDEQYV.

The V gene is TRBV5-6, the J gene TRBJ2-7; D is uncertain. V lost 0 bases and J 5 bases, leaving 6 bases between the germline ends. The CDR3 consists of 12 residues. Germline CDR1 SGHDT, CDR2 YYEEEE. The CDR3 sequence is CASSLADHEQYF. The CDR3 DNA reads TGTGCCAGCAGCTTGGCGGACCACGAGCAGTACTTC.